A selection of T cell receptor beta chains follows, all from one sample in a study of beta chain features in type 1 diabetes. Data came from immunoSEQ multiplex PCR; TCRdb stores just in-frame clones and leaves some out. Of approximately 360,000 clones listed, 10% to 15% are singletons. The sequenced material came from naive CD4+ T cells from blood. Every receptor here comes from a woman younger than 30 with type 1 diabetes. The CDR3 runs from the conserved cysteine through the conserved F or W. Fields, in order: V gene, CDR3 protein.

V gene: TRBV7-2
CDR3 protein: CASSPSRVKGLHIQYF

V gene: TRBV6-5
CDR3 protein: CASRNRHEQFF

V gene: TRBV14
CDR3 protein: CASSPMGAAKNIQYF

V gene: TRBV19
CDR3 protein: CASSVAGDYGYTF

V gene: TRBV11-3
CDR3 protein: CASSGDTYEQYF

V gene: TRBV7-2
CDR3 protein: CASSPSRTSGRAGTQYF

V gene: TRBV5-1
CDR3 protein: CASSLEGGKLFF

V gene: TRBV11-2
CDR3 protein: CASSQNGQIHQPQHF

V gene: TRBV7-8
CDR3 protein: CASSPQPGRSNQPQHF

V gene: TRBV20-1
CDR3 protein: CSASGGNEQFF

V gene: TRBV5-6
CDR3 protein: CASSLALARDEQFF

V gene: TRBV10-3
CDR3 protein: CAISDISGLAGVGGTDTQYF

V gene: TRBV5-1
CDR3 protein: CASSFSGNTEAFF

V gene: TRBV21-1
CDR3 protein: CASSKALGGERGGYTF

V gene: TRBV29-1
CDR3 protein: CSVTGTGRYEQYF

V gene: TRBV18
CDR3 protein: CASSPRGGPNTDTQYF

V gene: TRBV10-3
CDR3 protein: CAISESRTSGGTDTQYF

V gene: TRBV14
CDR3 protein: CASSQLDSYEQYF

V gene: TRBV7-2
CDR3 protein: CASSIPGGEDGYTF

V gene: TRBV6-6
CDR3 protein: CASRSYGYTF

V gene: TRBV25-1
CDR3 protein: CASSARTSGRGNEQFF

V gene: TRBV6-6
CDR3 protein: CASSSAAGAYGYTF

V gene: TRBV12-5
CDR3 protein: CASGLVRGLAVPGVVGEQFF

V gene: TRBV7-8
CDR3 protein: CASSPSLDTEAFF

V gene: TRBV9
CDR3 protein: CASSVRASGGDEQFF

V gene: TRBV9
CDR3 protein: CASSVGTEEKLFF

V gene: TRBV25-1
CDR3 protein: CASSESGAHEQYF

V gene: TRBV29-1
CDR3 protein: CSVAVGGANQPQHF

V gene: TRBV9
CDR3 protein: CASSVPGGANEQFF

V gene: TRBV7-2
CDR3 protein: CASSLETASYEQYF

V gene: TRBV7-9
CDR3 protein: CASSPRQGPGTDTQYF

V gene: TRBV27
CDR3 protein: CASNKQGFREQYF

V gene: TRBV10-3
CDR3 protein: CATQGQGPETQYF

V gene: TRBV7-9
CDR3 protein: CASSLAGAYEQYF

V gene: TRBV2
CDR3 protein: CASSEMGSSYEQYF

V gene: TRBV11-2
CDR3 protein: CASSFQDPREKLFF

V gene: TRBV7-8
CDR3 protein: CASSPGGDTQYF

V gene: TRBV7-9
CDR3 protein: CASSPGDKWNIQYF

V gene: TRBV14
CDR3 protein: CASSLLAGRGETQYF

V gene: TRBV4-3
CDR3 protein: CASSQIQDSIHEQFF

V gene: TRBV29-1
CDR3 protein: CSVAQERNQPQHF

V gene: TRBV4-3
CDR3 protein: CASRHRGGGNEQFF

V gene: TRBV28
CDR3 protein: CASRSGTASYYGYTF

V gene: TRBV13
CDR3 protein: CASNKRLAGDEQFF

V gene: TRBV28
CDR3 protein: CASKMGLAKNIQYF

V gene: TRBV27
CDR3 protein: CASRLAGRQETQYF

V gene: TRBV28
CDR3 protein: CASSPDRVEAPF

V gene: TRBV9
CDR3 protein: CASSVAGDEGTDTQYF

V gene: TRBV28
CDR3 protein: CASSPPRQGHEQFF